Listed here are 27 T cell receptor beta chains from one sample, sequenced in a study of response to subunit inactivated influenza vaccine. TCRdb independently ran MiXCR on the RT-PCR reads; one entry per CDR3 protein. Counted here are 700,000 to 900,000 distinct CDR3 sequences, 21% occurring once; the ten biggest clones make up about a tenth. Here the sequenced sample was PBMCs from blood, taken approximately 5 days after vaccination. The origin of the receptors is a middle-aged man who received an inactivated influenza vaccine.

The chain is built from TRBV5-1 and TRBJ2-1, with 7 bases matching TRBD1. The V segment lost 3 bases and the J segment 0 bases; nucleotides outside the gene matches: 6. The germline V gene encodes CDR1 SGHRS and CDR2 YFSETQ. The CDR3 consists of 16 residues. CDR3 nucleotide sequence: TGCGCCAGCAGCTACGGACAGGTGAACTCCTACAATGAGCAGTTCTTC. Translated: CASSYGQVNSYNEQFF.

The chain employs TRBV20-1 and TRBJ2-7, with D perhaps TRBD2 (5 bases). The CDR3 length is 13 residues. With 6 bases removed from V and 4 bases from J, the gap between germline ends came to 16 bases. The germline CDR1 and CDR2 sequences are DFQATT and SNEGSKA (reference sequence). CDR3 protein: CSAPKARLYEQYF. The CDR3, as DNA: TGCAGTGCCCCCAAGGCTAGACTATACGAGCAGTACTTC.

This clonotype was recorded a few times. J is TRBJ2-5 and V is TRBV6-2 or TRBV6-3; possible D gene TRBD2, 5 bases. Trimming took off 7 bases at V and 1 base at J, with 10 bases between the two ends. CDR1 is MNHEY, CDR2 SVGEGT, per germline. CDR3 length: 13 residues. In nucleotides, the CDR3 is TGTGCCAGCAAGACTACTCTCCAAGAGACCCAGTACTTC. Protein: CASKTTLQETQYF.

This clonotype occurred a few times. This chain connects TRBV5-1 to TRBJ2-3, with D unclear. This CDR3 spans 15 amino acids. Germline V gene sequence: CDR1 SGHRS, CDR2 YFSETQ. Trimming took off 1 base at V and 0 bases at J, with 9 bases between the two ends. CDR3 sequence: CASSLYGQSTDTQYF. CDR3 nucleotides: TGCGCCAGCAGCTTGTACGGGCAAAGCACAGATACGCAGTATTTT.

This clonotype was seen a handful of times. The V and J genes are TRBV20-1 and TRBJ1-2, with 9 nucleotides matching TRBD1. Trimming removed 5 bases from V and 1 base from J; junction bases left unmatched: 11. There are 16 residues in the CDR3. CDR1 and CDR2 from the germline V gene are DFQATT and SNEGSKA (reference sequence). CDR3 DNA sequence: TGCAGTGCTGGACAGGGGAATACACTTCTTAACTATGGCTACACCTTC. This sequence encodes CSAGQGNTLLNYGYTF.

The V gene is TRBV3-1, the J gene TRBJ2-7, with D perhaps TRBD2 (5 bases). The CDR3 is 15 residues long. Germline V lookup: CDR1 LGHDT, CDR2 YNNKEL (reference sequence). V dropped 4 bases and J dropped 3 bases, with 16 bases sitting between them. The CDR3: CASSPQSIRDYEQYF. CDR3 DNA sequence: TGTGCCAGCAGCCCCCAGTCTATCCGGGACTACGAGCAGTACTTC.

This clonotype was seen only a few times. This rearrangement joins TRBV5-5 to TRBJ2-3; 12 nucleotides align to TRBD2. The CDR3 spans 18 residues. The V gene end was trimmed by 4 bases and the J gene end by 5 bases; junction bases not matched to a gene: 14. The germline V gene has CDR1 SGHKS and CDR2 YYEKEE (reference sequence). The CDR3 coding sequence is TGTGCCAGCAGCGAGGGACTAGCGGGCCCTCTCCTTATAGATACGCAGTATTTT. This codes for CASSEGLAGPLLIDTQYF.

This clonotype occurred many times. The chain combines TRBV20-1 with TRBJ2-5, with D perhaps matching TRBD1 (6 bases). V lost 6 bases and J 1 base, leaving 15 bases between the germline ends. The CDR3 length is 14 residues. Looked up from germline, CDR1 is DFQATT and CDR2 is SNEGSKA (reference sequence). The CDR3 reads CSASPRGFQETQYF. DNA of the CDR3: TGCAGTGCGAGCCCCAGGGGTTTCCAAGAGACCCAGTACTTC.

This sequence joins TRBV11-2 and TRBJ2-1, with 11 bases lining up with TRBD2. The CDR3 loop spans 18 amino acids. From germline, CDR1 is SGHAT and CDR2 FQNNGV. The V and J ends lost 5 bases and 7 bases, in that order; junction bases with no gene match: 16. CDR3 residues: CASSPRGLAGGLTNEQFF. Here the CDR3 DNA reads TGTGCCAGCAGCCCAAGAGGGCTAGCGGGGGGACTGACGAATGAGCAGTTCTTC.

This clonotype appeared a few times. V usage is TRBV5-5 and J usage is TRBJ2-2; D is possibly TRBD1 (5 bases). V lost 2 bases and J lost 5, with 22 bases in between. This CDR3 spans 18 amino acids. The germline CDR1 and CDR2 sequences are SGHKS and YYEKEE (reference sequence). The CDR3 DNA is TGTGCCAGCAGCTTTGATAGGGGAACCATAGAATATACCGGGGAGCTGTTTTTT. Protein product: CASSFDRGTIEYTGELFF.

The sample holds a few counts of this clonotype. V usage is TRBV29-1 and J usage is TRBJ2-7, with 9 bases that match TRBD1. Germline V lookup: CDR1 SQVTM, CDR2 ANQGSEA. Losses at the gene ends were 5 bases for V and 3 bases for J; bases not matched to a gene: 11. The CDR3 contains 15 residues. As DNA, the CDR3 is TGCAGCGTTCGTACCTCGGGACAGGGTAACTACGAGCAGTACTTC. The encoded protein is CSVRTSGQGNYEQYF.

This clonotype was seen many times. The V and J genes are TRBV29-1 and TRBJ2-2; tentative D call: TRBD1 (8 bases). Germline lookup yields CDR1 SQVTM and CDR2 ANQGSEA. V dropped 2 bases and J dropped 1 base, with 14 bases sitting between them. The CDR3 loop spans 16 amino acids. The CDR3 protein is CSVEWRGTGNTGELFF. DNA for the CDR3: TGCAGCGTTGAATGGCGGGGGACAGGGAACACCGGGGAGCTGTTTTTT.

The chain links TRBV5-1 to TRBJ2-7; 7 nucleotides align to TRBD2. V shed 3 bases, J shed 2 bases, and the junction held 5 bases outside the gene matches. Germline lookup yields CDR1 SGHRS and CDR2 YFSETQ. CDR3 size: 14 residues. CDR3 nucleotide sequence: TGCGCCAGCAGCTGGAGGACTAGACCCTACGAGCAGTACTTC. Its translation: CASSWRTRPYEQYF.

The CDR3 loop reads CASSFSLSSYEQYF. The CDR3 DNA follows: TGTGCCAGCAGTTTTTCCCTCAGCTCCTACGAGCAGTACTTC. The chain recombines TRBV12-3 or TRBV12-4 with TRBJ2-7; no clear D. V dropped 3 bases and J dropped 0 bases, with 9 bases sitting between them. This CDR3 is built from 14 residues.

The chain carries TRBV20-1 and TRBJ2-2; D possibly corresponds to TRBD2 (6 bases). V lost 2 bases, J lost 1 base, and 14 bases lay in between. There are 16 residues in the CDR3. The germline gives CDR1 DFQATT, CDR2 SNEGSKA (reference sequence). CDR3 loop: CSARRRGRLNTGELFF. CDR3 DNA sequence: TGCAGTGCTAGAAGACGGGGGAGGTTGAACACCGGGGAGCTGTTTTTT.

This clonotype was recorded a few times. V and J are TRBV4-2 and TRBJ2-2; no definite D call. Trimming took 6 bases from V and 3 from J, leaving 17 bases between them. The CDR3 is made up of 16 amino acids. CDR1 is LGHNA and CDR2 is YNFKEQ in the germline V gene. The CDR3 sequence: CASSNPGLSHTGELFF. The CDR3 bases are TGTGCCAGCAGTAACCCCGGGCTAAGCCACACCGGGGAGCTGTTTTTT.

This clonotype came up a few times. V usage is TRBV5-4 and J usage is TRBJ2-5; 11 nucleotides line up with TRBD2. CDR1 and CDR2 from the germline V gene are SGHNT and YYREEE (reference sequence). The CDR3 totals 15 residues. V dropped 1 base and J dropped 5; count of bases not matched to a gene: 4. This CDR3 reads CASSLTSGGDETQYF. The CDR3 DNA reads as TGTGCCAGCAGCTTGACTAGCGGGGGCGATGAGACCCAGTACTTC.

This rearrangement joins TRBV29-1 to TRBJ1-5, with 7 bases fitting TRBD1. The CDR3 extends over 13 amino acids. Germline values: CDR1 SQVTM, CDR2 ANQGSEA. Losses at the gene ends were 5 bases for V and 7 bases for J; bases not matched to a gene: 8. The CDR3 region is CSVQGDLGQPQHF. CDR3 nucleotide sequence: TGCAGCGTTCAGGGGGACCTCGGACAGCCCCAGCATTTT.

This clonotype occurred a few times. CDR3 DNA: TGTGCCAGCACTGGCAACCCTAACTATGGCTACACCTTC. It codes for CASTGNPNYGYTF. The rearrangement links TRBV6-1 to TRBJ1-2; D is ambiguous. The V gene's germline CDR1 is MNHNS and CDR2 SASEGT. V lost 7 bases to trimming and J lost 0 bases, with 9 bases between them. CDR3 length equals 13 residues.

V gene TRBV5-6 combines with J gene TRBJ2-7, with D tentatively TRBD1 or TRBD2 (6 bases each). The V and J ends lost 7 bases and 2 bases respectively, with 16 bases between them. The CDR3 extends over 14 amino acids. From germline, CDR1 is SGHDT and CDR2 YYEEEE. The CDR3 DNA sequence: TGTGCCAGCTCGCGTCGGGGGACACCCTACGAGCAGTACTTC. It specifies CASSRRGTPYEQYF.

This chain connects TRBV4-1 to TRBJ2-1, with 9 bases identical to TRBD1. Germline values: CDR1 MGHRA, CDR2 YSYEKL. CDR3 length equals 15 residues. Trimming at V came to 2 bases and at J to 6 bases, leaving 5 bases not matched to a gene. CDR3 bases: TGCGCCAGCAGCCAACCCGGGACAGGGCTCAATGAGCAGTTCTTC. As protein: CASSQPGTGLNEQFF.

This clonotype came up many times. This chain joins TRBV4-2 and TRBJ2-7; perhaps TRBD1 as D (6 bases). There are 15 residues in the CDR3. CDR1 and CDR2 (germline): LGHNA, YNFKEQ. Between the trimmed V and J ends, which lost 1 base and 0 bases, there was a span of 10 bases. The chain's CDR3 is CASSQVDSNSYEQYF. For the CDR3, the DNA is TGTGCCAGCAGCCAAGTGGACAGTAACTCCTACGAGCAGTACTTC.

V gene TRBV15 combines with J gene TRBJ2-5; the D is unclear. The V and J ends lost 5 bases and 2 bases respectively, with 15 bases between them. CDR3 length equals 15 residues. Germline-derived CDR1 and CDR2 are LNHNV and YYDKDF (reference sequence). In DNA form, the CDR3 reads TGTGCCACCAGCCTCATACGGTTGGGGCAAGAGACCCAGTACTTC. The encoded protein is CATSLIRLGQETQYF.

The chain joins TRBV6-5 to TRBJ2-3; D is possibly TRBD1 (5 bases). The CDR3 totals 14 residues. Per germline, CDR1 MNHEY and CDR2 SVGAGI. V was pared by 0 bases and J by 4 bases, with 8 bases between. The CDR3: CASSYSGVADTQYF. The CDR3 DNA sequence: TGTGCCAGCAGTTACTCAGGGGTAGCAGATACGCAGTATTTT.

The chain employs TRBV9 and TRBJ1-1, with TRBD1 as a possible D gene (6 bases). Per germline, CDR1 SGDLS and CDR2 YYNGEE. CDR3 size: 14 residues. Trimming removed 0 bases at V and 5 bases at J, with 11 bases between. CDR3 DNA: TGTGCCAGCAGCGTAGAGGGGGGGTGGACTGAAGCTTTCTTT. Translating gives CASSVEGGWTEAFF. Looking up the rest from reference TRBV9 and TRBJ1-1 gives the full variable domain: DSGVTQTPKHLITATGQRVTLRCSPRSGDLSVYWYQQSLDQGLQFLIQYYNGEERAKGNILERFSAQQFPDLHSELNLSSLELGDSALYFCASSVEGGWTEAFFGQGTRLTVV.

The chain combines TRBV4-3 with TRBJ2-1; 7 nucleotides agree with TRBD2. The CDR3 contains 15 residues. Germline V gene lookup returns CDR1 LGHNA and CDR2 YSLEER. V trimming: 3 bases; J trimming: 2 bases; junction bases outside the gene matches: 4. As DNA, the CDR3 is TGCGCCAGCAGCCAGGACGGACTAGCCTACAATGAGCAGTTCTTC. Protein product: CASSQDGLAYNEQFF.

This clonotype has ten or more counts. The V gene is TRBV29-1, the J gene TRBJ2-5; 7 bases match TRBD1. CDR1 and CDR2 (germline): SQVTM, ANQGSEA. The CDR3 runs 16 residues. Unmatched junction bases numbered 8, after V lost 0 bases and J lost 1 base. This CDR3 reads CSVEDLAGTVQETQYF. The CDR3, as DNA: TGCAGCGTTGAAGATCTAGCCGGGACAGTCCAAGAGACCCAGTACTTC.